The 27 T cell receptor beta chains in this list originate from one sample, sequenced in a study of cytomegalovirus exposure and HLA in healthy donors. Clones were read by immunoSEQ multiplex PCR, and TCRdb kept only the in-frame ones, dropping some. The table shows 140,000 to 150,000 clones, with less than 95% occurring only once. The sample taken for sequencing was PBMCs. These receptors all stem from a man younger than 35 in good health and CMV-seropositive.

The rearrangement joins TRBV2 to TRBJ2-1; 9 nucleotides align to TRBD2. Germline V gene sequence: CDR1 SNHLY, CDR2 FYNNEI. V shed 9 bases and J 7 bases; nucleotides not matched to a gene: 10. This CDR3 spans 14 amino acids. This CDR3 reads CASTREGRGNEQFF. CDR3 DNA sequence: TGTGCCAGTACGCGGGAGGGCAGGGGGAATGAGCAGTTCTTC.

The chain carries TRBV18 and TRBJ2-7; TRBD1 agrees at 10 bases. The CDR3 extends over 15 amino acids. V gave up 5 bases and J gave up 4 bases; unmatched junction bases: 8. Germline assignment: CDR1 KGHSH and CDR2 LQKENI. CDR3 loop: CASSSRQGAKYEQYF. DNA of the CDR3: TGTGCCAGCTCATCCCGACAGGGGGCAAAGTACGAGCAGTACTTC.

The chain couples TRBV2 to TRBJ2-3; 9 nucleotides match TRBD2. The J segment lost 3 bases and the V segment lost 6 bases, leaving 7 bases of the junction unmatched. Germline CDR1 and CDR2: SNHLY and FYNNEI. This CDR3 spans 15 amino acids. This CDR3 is CASRRLAEETDTQYF. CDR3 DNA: TGTGCCAGCAGGCGACTAGCGGAAGAGACAGATACGCAGTATTTT.

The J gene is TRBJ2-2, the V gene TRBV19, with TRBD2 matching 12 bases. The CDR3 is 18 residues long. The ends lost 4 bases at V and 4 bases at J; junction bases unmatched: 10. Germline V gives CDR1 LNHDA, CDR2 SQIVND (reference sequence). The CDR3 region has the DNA TGTGCCAGTAGTAATCTAGCGGGAGGGCCTACTGGCACCGGGGAGCTGTTTTTT. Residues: CASSNLAGGPTGTGELFF.

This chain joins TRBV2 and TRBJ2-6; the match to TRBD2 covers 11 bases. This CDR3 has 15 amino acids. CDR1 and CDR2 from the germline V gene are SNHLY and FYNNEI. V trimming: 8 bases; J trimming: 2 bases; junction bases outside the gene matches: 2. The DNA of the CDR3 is TGTGCCAGCCGACTAGCGGGAACTGGGGCCAACGTCCTGACTTTC. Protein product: CASRLAGTGANVLTF. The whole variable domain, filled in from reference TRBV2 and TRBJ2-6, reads EPEVTQTPSHQVTQMGQEVILRCVPISNHLYFYWYRQILGQKVEFLVSFYNNEISEKSEIFDDQFSVERPDGSNFTLKIRSTKLEDSAMYFCASRLAGTGANVLTFGAGSRLTVL.

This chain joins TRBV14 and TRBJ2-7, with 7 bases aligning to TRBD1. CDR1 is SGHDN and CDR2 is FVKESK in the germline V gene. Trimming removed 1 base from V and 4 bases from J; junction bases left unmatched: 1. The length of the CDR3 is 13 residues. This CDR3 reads CASSQGQGYEQYF. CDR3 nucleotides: TGTGCCAGCAGCCAAGGACAGGGATACGAGCAGTACTTC.

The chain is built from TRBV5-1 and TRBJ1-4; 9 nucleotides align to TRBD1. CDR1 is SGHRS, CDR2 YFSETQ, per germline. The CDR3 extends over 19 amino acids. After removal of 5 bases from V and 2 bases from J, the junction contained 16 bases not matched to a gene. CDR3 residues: CASRISPRDRVITNEKLFF. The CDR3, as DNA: TGCGCCAGCAGAATCTCACCCCGGGACAGGGTCATTACTAATGAAAAACTGTTTTTT.

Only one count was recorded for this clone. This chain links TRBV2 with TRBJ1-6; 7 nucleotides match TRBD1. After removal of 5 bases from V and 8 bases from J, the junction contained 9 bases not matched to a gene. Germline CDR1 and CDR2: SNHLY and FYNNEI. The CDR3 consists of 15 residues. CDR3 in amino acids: CASSMNQGTDSPLHF. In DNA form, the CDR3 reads TGTGCCAGCAGTATGAACCAGGGGACAGATTCACCCCTCCACTTT. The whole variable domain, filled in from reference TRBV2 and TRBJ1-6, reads EPEVTQTPSHQVTQMGQEVILRCVPISNHLYFYWYRQILGQKVEFLVSFYNNEISEKSEIFDDQFSVERPDGSNFTLKIRSTKLEDSAMYFCASSMNQGTDSPLHFGNGTRLTVT.

The CDR3 protein is CASSLGQGSNYGYTF. As DNA, the CDR3 is TGTGCCAGTAGTCTTGGACAGGGATCTAACTATGGCTACACCTTC. The gene calls are TRBV19 and TRBJ1-2; 8 bases align to TRBD1. The CDR3 spans 15 residues. The germline V gene has CDR1 LNHDA and CDR2 SQIVND (reference sequence). The J segment lost 0 bases and the V segment lost 5 bases, leaving 5 bases of the junction unmatched.

This CDR3 is CATRRAESYEQYF. DNA for the CDR3: TGTGCCACCAGGAGGGCAGAATCCTACGAGCAGTACTTC. This rearrangement joins TRBV19 to TRBJ2-7; the D gene is possibly TRBD2 (6 bases). Germline-derived CDR1 and CDR2 are LNHDA and SQIVND (reference sequence). Trimming removed 10 bases at V and 1 base at J, with 14 bases between. This CDR3 is built from 13 residues.

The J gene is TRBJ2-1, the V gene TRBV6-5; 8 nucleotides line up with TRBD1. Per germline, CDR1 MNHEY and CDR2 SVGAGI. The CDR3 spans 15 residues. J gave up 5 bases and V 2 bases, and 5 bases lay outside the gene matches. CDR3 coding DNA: TGTGCCAGCAGTTACACAGGGGGACGGCACAATGAGCAGTTCTTC. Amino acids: CASSYTGGRHNEQFF.

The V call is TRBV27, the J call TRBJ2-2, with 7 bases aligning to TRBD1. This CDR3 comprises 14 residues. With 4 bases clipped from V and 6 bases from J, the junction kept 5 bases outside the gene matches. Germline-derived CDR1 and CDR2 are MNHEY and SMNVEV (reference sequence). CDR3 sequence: CASSSRQGAGELFF. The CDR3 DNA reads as TGTGCCAGCAGTTCAAGACAGGGAGCCGGGGAGCTGTTTTTT.

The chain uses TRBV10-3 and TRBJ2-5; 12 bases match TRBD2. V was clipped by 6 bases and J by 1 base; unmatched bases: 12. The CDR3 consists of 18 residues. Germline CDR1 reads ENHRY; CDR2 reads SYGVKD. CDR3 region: CAIRPGTSGRGGQETQYF. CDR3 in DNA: TGTGCCATCAGACCCGGGACTAGCGGGCGAGGAGGCCAAGAGACCCAGTACTTC.

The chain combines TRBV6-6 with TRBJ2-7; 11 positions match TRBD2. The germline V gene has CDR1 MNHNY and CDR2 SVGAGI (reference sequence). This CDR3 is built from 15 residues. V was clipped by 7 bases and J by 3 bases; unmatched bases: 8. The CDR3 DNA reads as TGTGCCAGCATCCAAGGGACTAGCGGATTCTACGAGCAGTACTTC. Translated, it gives CASIQGTSGFYEQYF.

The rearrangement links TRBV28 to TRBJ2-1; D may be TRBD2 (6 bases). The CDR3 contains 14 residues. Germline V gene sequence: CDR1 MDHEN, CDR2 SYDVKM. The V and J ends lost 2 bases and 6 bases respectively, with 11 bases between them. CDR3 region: CASSLTGVFNEQFF. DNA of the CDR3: TGTGCCAGCAGTTTAACGGGAGTCTTCAATGAGCAGTTCTTC.

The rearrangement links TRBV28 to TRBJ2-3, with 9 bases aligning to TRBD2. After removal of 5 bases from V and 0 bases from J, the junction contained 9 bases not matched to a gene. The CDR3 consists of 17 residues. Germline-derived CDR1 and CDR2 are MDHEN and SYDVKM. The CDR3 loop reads CASSLKEREASTDTQYF. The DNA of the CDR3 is TGTGCCAGCAGTCTCAAGGAGCGGGAGGCTAGCACAGATACGCAGTATTTT.

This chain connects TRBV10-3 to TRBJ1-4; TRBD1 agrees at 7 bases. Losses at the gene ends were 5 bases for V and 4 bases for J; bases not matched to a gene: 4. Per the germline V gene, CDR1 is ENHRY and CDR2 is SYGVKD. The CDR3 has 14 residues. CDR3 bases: TGTGCCATCAGTTATACAGGGGATAATGAAAAACTGTTTTTT. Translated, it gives CAISYTGDNEKLFF.

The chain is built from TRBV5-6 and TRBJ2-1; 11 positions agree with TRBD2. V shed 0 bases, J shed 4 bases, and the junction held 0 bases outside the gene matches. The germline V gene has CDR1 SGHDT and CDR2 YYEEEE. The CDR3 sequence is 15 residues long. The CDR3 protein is CASSLGLAGYNEQFF. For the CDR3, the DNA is TGTGCCAGCAGCTTGGGACTAGCGGGGTACAATGAGCAGTTCTTC.

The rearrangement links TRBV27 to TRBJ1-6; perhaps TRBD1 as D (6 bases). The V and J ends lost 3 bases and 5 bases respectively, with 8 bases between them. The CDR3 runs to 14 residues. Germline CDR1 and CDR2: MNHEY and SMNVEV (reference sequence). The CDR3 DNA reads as TGTGCCAGCAGTTTCGGACAGCATAATTCACCCCTCCACTTT. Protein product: CASSFGQHNSPLHF.

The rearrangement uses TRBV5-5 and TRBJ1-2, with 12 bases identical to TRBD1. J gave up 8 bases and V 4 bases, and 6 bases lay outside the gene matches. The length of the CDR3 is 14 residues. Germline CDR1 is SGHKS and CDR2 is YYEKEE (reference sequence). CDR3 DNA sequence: TGTGCCAGCAGCGCTCCGGGACAGGGGGCAGGCTACACCTTC. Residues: CASSAPGQGAGYTF.

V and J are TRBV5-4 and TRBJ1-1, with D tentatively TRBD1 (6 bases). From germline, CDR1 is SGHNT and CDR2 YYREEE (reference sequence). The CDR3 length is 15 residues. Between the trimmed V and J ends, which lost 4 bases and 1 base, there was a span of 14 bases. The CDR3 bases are TGTGCCAGCAGCGGGGGAGGGGGATCGAACACTGAAGCTTTCTTT. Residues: CASSGGGGSNTEAFF.

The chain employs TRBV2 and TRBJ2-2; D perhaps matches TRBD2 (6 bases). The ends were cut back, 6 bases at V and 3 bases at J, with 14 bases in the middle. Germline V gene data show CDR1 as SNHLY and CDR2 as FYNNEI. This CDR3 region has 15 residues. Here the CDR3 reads CASREREWDTGELFF. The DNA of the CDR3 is TGTGCCAGCAGGGAACGGGAGTGGGACACCGGGGAGCTGTTTTTT.

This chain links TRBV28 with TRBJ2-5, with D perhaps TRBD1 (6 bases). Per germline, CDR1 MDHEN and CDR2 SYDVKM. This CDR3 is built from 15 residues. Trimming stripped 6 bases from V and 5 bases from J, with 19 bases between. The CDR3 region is CASRETGFVEETQYF. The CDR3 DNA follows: TGTGCCAGCAGGGAAACAGGGTTTGTCGAGGAGACCCAGTACTTC.

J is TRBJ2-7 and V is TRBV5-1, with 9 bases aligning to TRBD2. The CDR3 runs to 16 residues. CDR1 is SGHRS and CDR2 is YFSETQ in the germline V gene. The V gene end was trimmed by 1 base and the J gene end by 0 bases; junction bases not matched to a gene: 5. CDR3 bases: TGCGCCAGCAGCTTGTCTCGCGGGAGGGGCTCCTACGAGCAGTACTTC. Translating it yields CASSLSRGRGSYEQYF.

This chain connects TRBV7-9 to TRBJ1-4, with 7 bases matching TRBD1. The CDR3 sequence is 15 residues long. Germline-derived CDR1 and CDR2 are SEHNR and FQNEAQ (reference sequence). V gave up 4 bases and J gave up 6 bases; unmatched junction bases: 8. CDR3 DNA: TGTGCCAGCAGCTGGACCGGGACAGAAGATGAAAAACTGTTTTTT. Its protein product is CASSWTGTEDEKLFF.

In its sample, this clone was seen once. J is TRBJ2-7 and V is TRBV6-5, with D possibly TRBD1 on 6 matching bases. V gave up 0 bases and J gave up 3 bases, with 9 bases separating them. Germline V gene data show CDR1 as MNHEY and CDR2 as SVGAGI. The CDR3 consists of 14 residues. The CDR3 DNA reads TGTGCCAGCAGTTACTCGATAGGGGGCTACGAGCAGTACTTC. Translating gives CASSYSIGGYEQYF.

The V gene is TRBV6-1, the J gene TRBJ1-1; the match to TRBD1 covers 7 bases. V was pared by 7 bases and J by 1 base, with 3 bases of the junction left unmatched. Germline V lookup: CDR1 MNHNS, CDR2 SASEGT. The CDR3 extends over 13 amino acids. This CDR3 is CASKWTGNTEAFF. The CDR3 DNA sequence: TGTGCCAGCAAATGGACAGGGAACACTGAAGCTTTCTTT.